The 19 T cell receptor beta chains listed next were all sequenced from one sample in a study of shared clonotypes between healthy human individuals. TCRdb keeps only in-frame clones here, not all; method: immunoSEQ multiplex PCR. This table holds about 2.2 million clones, 93% found once. CD45RO-negative, CCR7-selected cells formed the naive CD8 fraction, which excluded terminally differentiated effector memory CD45RA+ cells. The specimen was naive CD8+ T cells from PBMCs. The source of these receptors is a man between 18 and 35 years old in good health. Some clones in this sample may be carry-over from other donors' samples.

This clone was detected once. The gene calls are TRBV28 and TRBJ1-2; possible D gene TRBD1, 5 bases. The CDR3 has 13 amino acids. Per the germline V gene, CDR1 is MDHEN and CDR2 is SYDVKM. Trimming left V 5 bases short and J 3 bases short, with 10 bases between. CDR3 sequence reads: CASSPTAHYGYTF. DNA for the CDR3: TGTGCCAGCAGTCCGACAGCCCACTATGGCTACACCTTC.

This rearrangement joins TRBV28 to TRBJ2-7; D possibly corresponds to TRBD1 (5 bases). V was clipped by 2 bases and J by 2 bases, with 13 bases between them. Germline CDR1 and CDR2: MDHEN and SYDVKM. This CDR3 has 15 amino acids. The CDR3 coding sequence is TGTGCCAGCAGTTTACACGGCAGGACAACCTACGAGCAGTACTTC. The encoded protein is CASSLHGRTTYEQYF.

This clone has a single count. V gene TRBV27 combines with J gene TRBJ2-7; D possibly corresponds to TRBD1 (6 bases). The CDR3 has 13 residues. Trimming pared 8 bases from V and 0 bases from J, leaving 11 bases between. CDR1 and CDR2 from the germline V gene are MNHEY and SMNVEV (reference sequence). DNA of the CDR3: TGTGCCAGCGGAAGGGGGAGCTCCTACGAGCAGTACTTC. Its protein is CASGRGSSYEQYF.

This chain connects TRBV7-6 to TRBJ2-1; D is uncertain. The germline V and J ends were trimmed by 1 base and 0 bases, with 19 bases remaining between them. CDR3 length: 19 residues. CDR1 is SGHVS, CDR2 FNYEAQ, per germline. The CDR3: CASSLEVLHFTSSYNEQFF. The CDR3 coding sequence is TGTGCCAGCAGCTTAGAGGTTTTACATTTTACGAGCTCCTACAATGAGCAGTTCTTC.

The chain carries TRBV5-5 and TRBJ1-3, with TRBD1 matching 11 bases. Germline V gene lookup returns CDR1 SGHKS and CDR2 YYEKEE (reference sequence). The junction had 4 bases not matched to a gene; V was cut back by 4 bases and J by 7 bases. The CDR3 runs to 14 residues. CDR3 protein: CASSARDRGNTIYF. The CDR3 DNA is TGTGCCAGCAGCGCCCGGGACAGGGGGAACACCATATATTTT.

The rearrangement uses TRBV28 and TRBJ2-7; D is possibly TRBD2 (5 bases). This CDR3 region has 14 residues. Germline V gene lookup returns CDR1 MDHEN and CDR2 SYDVKM. Trimming cost V 3 bases and J 3 bases, with 12 bases left between them. CDR3 DNA: TGTGCCAGCAGTTTGCCGCGACGGGGCTACGAGCAGTACTTC. Translated, it gives CASSLPRRGYEQYF.

This clone was picked up one time. This chain joins TRBV9 and TRBJ2-1, with 8 bases fitting TRBD2. Germline values: CDR1 SGDLS, CDR2 YYNGEE. This CDR3 region has 17 residues. Losses at the gene ends were 4 bases for V and 5 bases for J; bases not matched to a gene: 14. The CDR3 is CASSHHRERETDNEQFF. The DNA for the CDR3 is TGTGCCAGCAGCCATCACCGCGAGCGGGAGACCGACAATGAGCAGTTCTTC.

The chain couples TRBV11-2 to TRBJ2-7; D remains unclear. Trimming removed 1 base at V and 0 bases at J, with 10 bases between. This CDR3 has 15 residues. CDR1 and CDR2 from the germline V gene are SGHAT and FQNNGV. The CDR3 DNA follows: TGTGCCAGCAGCTTAGGTTTCGGCAGCTCCTACGAGCAGTACTTC. Its protein is CASSLGFGSSYEQYF.

This chain links TRBV11-1 with TRBJ2-7; TRBD1 aligns across 12 bases. Germline loops: CDR1 SGHAT, CDR2 FQDESV (reference sequence). With 2 bases clipped from V and 7 bases from J, the junction kept 9 bases outside the gene matches. This CDR3 comprises 16 residues. As DNA, the CDR3 is TGTGCCAGCAGCTTAAAGACGGGACAGGGGGCTCCTGAGCAGTACTTC. Its protein product is CASSLKTGQGAPEQYF.

The genes are TRBV18 and TRBJ2-1, with 9 bases lining up with TRBD1. The CDR3 is made up of 14 amino acids. CDR1 KGHSH and CDR2 LQKENI come from the germline V gene. V lost 10 bases to trimming and J lost 6 bases; unmatched junction nucleotides: 10. In DNA form, the CDR3 reads TGTGCCACTAAACCGCCGGGACAGGGCAATGAGCAGTTCTTC. Its translation: CATKPPGQGNEQFF.

This rearrangement joins TRBV7-3 to TRBJ2-1, with 10 bases identical to TRBD1. The CDR3 has 14 amino acids. Germline CDR1 reads SGHTA; CDR2 reads FQGTGA. J gave up 8 bases and V 5 bases, and 6 bases lay outside the gene matches. CDR3 bases: TGTGCCAGCAGCCGCGGGACAGGGGATTATGAGCAGTTCTTC. Translating gives CASSRGTGDYEQFF.

The table lists this clone with a count of one. The chain links TRBV30 to TRBJ2-7, with D perhaps TRBD2 (5 bases). This CDR3 comprises 13 residues. V lost 0 bases and J 4 bases, leaving 10 bases between the germline ends. Germline CDR1 and CDR2: GTSNPN and SVGIG (reference sequence). For the CDR3, the DNA is TGTGCCTGGAGTGTATATGCGGGTTACGAGCAGTACTTC. Protein sequence: CAWSVYAGYEQYF.

In DNA, the CDR3 is TGTGCCAGCCTGACCCGGACAGGCTTGAACACTGAAGCTTTCTTT. It yields the protein CASLTRTGLNTEAFF. The chain carries TRBV28 and TRBJ1-1; TRBD1 matches 7 bases. V lost 8 bases, J lost 0 bases, and 9 bases stayed unmatched. In germline, CDR1 is MDHEN, CDR2 SYDVKM. This CDR3 is built from 15 residues. Based on the CDR3 plus reference TRBV28 and TRBJ1-1, the full variable domain is DVKVTQSSRYLVKRTGEKVFLECVQDMDHENMFWYRQDPGLGLRLIYFSYDVKMKEKGDIPEGYSVSREKKERFSLILESASTNQTSMYLCASLTRTGLNTEAFFGQGTRLTVV.

The CDR3 nucleotides read TGTGCCAGCAGCTGGGGACAGGAAGAGCAGTACTTC. This sequence encodes CASSWGQEEQYF. This rearrangement joins TRBV5-6 to TRBJ2-7; 8 bases fit TRBD1. The germline gives CDR1 SGHDT, CDR2 YYEEEE. The CDR3 has 12 amino acids. The ends lost 3 bases at V and 7 bases at J; junction bases unmatched: 3.

The chain employs TRBV19 and TRBJ2-1; D is possibly TRBD2 (5 bases). Trimming pared 6 bases from V and 4 bases from J, leaving 10 bases between. This CDR3 has 13 residues. From germline, CDR1 is LNHDA and CDR2 SQIVND (reference sequence). This CDR3 reads CASSGWEYNEQFF. DNA of the CDR3: TGTGCCAGTAGCGGCTGGGAGTACAATGAGCAGTTCTTC.

CDR3 region: CASSSKEEEQGAHEQYF. CDR3 DNA sequence: TGTGCCAGCAGCAGCAAAGAGGAGGAACAGGGAGCCCACGAGCAGTACTTC. The chain is built from TRBV21-1 and TRBJ2-7; TRBD1, the table's D call, lacks a check against the DNA. TRBV21-1 is noted as a pseudogene. The CDR3 is 17 residues long.

This chain links TRBV29-1 with TRBJ1-1; D ambiguous. The CDR3 is 12 residues long. CDR1 SQVTM and CDR2 ANQGSEA come from the germline V gene. Trimming pared 7 bases from V and 2 bases from J, leaving 11 bases between. The CDR3 DNA reads TGCAGCGGAGTGACCGGTAACACTGAAGCTTTCTTT. Protein: CSGVTGNTEAFF.

This sequence joins TRBV5-8 and TRBJ2-1; no clear D. The ends were cut back, 3 bases at V and 4 bases at J, with 11 bases in the middle. There are 14 residues in the CDR3. From germline, CDR1 is SGHTS and CDR2 YDEGEE. CDR3 DNA sequence: TGTGCCAGCAGCTCCGAAAGGGATTACAATGAGCAGTTCTTC. This encodes CASSSERDYNEQFF.

This chain connects TRBV6-4 to TRBJ2-5; D ambiguous. The CDR3 contains 14 residues. CDR1 is MRHNA and CDR2 is SNTAGT in the germline V gene. Trimming stripped 2 bases from V and 2 bases from J, with 9 bases between. Here the CDR3 DNA reads TGTGCCAGCAGTGACGTGGGAATGCAAGAGACCCAGTACTTC. Amino acid sequence: CASSDVGMQETQYF.